This T cell receptor beta chain was sequenced for a study of cytomegalovirus exposure and HLA in healthy donors. Study-level background: Earlier work reported around 110 million unique TCR beta sequences from about 180 million T cells. Broader study findings: When a later analysis was performed, an Asian-associated ancestry cluster reportedly had fewer N-insertions than the roughly 640-donor mean. There were over 150 TCR beta chains listed as cytomegalovirus-associated. High sensitivity and specificity were reportedly achieved when the classifier diagnosed cytomegalovirus status.

The PCR used 60 Vbeta and 13 Jbeta primers. Sequenced by immunoSEQ multiplex PCR; TCRdb stores in-frame clones only, minus some. The data contain 130,000 or so clones, just over 65% of them seen just once; the ten biggest clones take up approximately 6.5%. Germline lookup yields CDR1 KGHSH and CDR2 LQKENI. The CDR3 sequence is 15 residues long. V dropped 2 bases and J dropped 3; count of bases not matched to a gene: 2. Comments on this clone: The antigen remains undetermined.

V gene TRBV18 combines with J gene TRBJ2-3; TRBD1 agrees at 10 bases. The sequence was collected from a woman aged 60-75 years in good health and CMV-seronegative. The sequenced sample consisted of PBMCs. CDR3 in DNA: TGTGCCAGCTCACCAAGGACAGGGGGGACAGATACGCAGTATTTT. Translation: CASSPRTGGTDTQYF.